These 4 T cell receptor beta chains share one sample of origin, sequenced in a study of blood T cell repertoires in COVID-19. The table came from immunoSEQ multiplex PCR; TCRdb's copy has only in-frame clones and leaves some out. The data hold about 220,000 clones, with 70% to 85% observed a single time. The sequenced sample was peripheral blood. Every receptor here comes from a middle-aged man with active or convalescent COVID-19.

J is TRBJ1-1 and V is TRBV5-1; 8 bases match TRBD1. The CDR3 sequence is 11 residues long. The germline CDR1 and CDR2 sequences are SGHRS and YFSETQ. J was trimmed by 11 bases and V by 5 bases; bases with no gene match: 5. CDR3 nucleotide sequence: TGCGCCAGCAGGGCAGGGGGCTTCGCTTTCTTT. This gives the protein CASRAGGFAFF. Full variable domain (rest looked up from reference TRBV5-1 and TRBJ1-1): KAGVTQTPRYLIKTRGQQVTLSCSPISGHRSVSWYQQTPGQGLQFLFEYFSETQRNKGNFPGRFSGRQFSNSRSEMNVSTLELGDSALYLCASRAGGFAFFGQGTRLTVV.

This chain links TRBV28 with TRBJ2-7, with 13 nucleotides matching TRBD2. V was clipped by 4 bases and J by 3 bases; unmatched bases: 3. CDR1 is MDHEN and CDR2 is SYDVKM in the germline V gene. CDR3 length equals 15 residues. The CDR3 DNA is TGTGCCAGCAGTTCTCGGACTAGCGGGAGCTACGAGCAGTACTTC. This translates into CASSSRTSGSYEQYF.

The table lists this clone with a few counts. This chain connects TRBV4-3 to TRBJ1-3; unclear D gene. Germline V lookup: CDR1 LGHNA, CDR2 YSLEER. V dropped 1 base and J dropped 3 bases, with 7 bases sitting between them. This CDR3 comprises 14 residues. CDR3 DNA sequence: TGCGCCAGCAGCCAAGCATCGGGTGGAAACACCATATATTTT. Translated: CASSQASGGNTIYF.

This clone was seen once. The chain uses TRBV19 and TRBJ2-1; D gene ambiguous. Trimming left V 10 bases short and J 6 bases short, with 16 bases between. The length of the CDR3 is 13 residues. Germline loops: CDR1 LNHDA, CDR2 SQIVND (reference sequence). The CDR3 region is CATLAGVGNEQFF. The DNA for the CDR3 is TGTGCCACCCTGGCAGGTGTGGGCAATGAGCAGTTCTTC.